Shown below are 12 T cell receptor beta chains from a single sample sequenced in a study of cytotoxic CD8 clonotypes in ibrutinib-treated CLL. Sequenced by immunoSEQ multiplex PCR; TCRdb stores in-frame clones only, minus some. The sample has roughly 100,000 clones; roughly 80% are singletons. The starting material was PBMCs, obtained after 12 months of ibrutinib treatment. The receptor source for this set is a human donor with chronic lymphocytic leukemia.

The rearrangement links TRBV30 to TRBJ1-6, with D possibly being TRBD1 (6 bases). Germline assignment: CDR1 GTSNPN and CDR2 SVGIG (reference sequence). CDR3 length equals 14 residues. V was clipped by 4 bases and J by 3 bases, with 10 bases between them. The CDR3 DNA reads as TGTGCCTGGAAGACAGGCGGCTATAATTCACCCCTCCACTTT. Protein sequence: CAWKTGGYNSPLHF.

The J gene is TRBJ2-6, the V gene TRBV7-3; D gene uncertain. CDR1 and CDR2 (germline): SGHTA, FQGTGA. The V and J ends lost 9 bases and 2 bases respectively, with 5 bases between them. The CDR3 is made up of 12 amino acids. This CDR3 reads CARTTGANVLTF. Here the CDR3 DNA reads TGTGCCAGGACAACTGGGGCCAACGTCCTGACTTTC.

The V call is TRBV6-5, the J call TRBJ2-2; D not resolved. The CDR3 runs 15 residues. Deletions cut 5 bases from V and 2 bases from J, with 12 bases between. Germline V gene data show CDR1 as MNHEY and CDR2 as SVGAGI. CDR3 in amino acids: CASSQYSTNTGELFF. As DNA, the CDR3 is TGTGCCAGCAGTCAATACTCGACAAACACCGGGGAGCTGTTTTTT.

The CDR3 is CASSEGLAGVNEQFF. The CDR3 DNA reads TGTGCCAGCAGTGAAGGCCTAGCGGGGGTAAATGAGCAGTTCTTC. The chain is built from TRBV6-4 and TRBJ2-1, with TRBD2 identical over 10 bases. CDR3 length: 15 amino acids. After removal of 3 bases from V and 7 bases from J, the junction contained 6 bases not matched to a gene. Per the germline V gene, CDR1 is MRHNA and CDR2 is SNTAGT.

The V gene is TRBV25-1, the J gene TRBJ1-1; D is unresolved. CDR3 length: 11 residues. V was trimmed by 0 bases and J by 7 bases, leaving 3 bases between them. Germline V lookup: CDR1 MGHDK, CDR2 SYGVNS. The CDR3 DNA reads TGTGCCAGCAGTGAATATGATGAAGCTTTCTTT. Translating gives CASSEYDEAFF.

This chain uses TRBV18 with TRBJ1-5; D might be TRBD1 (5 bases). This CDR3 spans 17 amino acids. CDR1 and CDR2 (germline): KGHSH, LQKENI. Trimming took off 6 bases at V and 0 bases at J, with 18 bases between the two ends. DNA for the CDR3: TGTGCCAGCTCTCAAACCGGAAGGGGTTATAGCAATCAGCCCCAGCATTTT. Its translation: CASSQTGRGYSNQPQHF.

The CDR3 region is CAWSVSGANTEAFF. The CDR3 nucleotides are TGTGCCTGGAGTGTTTCGGGAGCGAACACTGAAGCTTTCTTT. The V call is TRBV30, the J call TRBJ1-1, with D unclear. Germline assignment: CDR1 GTSNPN and CDR2 SVGIG (reference sequence). This CDR3 is 14 amino acids long. Trimming removed 0 bases from V and 1 base from J, with 9 bases in between.

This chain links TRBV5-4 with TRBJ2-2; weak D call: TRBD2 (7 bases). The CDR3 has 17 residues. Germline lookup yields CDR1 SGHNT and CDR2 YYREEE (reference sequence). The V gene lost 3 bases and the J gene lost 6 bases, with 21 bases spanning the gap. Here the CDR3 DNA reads TGTGCCAGCAGCTCCTGGTTGTCGGGGGGCGGATCCGGGGAGCTGTTTTTT. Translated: CASSSWLSGGGSGELFF.

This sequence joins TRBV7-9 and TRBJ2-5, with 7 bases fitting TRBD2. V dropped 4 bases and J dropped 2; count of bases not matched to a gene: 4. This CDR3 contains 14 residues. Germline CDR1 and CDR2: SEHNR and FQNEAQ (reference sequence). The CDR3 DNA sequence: TGTGCCAGCAGCTCCCCGGGACTACAAGAGACCCAGTACTTC. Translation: CASSSPGLQETQYF. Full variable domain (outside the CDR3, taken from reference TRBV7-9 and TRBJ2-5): DTGVSQNPRHKITKRGQNVTFRCDPISEHNRLYWYRQTLGQGPEFLTYFQNEAQLEKSRLLSDRFSAERPKGSFSTLEIQRTEQGDSAMYLCASSSPGLQETQYFGPGTRLLVL.

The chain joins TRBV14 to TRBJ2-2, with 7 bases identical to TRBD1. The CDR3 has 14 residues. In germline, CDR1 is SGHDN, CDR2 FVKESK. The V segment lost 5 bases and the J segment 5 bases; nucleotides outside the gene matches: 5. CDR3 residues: CASSTTGFTGELFF. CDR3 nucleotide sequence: TGTGCCAGCAGCACGACAGGGTTTACCGGGGAGCTGTTTTTT.

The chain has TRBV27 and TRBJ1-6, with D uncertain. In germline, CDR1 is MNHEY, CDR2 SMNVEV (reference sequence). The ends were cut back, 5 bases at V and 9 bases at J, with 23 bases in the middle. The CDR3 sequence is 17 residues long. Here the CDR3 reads CASSPRWEMGFSSPLHF. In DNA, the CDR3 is TGTGCCAGCAGTCCCCGTTGGGAGATGGGGTTTAGTTCACCCCTCCACTTT.

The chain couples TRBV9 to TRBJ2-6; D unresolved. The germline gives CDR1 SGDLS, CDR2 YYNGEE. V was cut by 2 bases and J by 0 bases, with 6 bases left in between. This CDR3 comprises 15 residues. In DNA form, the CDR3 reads TGTGCCAGCAGCGTTGGTTACTCTGGGGCCAACGTCCTGACTTTC. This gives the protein CASSVGYSGANVLTF.